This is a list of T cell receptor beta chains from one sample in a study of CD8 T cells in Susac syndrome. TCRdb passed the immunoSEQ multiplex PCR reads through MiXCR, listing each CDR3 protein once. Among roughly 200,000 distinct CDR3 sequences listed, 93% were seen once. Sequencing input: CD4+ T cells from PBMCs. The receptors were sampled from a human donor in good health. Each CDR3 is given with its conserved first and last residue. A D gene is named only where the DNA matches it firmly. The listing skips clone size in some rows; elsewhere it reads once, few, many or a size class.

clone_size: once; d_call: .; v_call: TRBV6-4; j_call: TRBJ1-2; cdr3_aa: CASSLRQAGDYGYTF; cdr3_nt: TGTGCCAGCAGTCTGAGACAGGCTGGGGACTATGGCTACACCTTC
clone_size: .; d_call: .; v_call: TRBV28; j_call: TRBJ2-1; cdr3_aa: CASSPFSGAQIYNEQFF; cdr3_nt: TGTGCCAGCAGCCCCTTTTCGGGGGCGCAAATATACAATGAGCAGTTCTTC
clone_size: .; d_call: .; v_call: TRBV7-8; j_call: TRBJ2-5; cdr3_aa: CASTRIRETQYF; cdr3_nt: TGTGCCAGCACCCGAATCCGGGAGACCCAGTACTTC
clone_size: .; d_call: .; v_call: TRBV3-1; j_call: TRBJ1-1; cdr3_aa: CASSQDIGWNTEAFF; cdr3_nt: TGTGCCAGCAGCCAAGATATCGGGTGGAACACTGAAGCTTTCTTT
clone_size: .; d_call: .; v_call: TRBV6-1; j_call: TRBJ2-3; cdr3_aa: CASRRTFTDTQYF; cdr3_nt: TGTGCCAGCAGGAGGACCTTCACAGATACGCAGTATTTT
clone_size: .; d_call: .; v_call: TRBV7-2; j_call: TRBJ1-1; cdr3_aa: CASSLGSTGNTEAFF; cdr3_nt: TGTGCCAGCAGCTTAGGATCAACAGGGAACACTGAAGCTTTCTTT
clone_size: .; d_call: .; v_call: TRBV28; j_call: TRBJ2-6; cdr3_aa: CASSLGPRGANVLTF; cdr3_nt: TGTGCCAGCAGTTTGGGCCCCCGGGGGGCCAACGTCCTGACTTTC
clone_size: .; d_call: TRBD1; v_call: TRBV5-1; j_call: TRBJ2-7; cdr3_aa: CASRTGGTYEQYF; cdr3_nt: TGCGCCAGCAGGACAGGGGGCACCTACGAGCAGTACTTC
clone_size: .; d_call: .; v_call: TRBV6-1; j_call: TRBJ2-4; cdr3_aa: CAAKREAPWDIQYF; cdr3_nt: TGTGCCGCAAAAAGGGAGGCTCCCTGGGACATTCAGTACTTC
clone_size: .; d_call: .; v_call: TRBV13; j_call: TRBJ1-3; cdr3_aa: CASSLVSGAISGNTIYF; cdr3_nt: TGTGCCAGCAGTTTAGTATCCGGGGCGATCTCTGGAAACACCATATATTTT
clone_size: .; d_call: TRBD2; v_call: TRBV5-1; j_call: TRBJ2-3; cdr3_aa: CASSLRLAGGPADTQYF; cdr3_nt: TGCGCCAGCAGCTTGCGGCTAGCGGGGGGGCCAGCAGATACGCAGTATTTT
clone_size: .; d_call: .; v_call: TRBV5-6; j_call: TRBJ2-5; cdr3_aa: CASSHSRDPETQYF; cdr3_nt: TGTGCCAGCAGCCACTCCAGGGACCCAGAGACCCAGTACTTC
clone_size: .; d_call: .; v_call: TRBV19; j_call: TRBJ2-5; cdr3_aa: CASSPQRGGGGETQYF; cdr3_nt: TGTGCCAGTAGTCCCCAAAGGGGGGGAGGAGGAGAGACCCAGTACTTC
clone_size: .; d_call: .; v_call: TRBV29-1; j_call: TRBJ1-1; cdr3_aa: CSVLTRGSTEAFF; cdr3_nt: TGCAGCGTGCTGACCCGGGGGAGCACTGAAGCTTTCTTT
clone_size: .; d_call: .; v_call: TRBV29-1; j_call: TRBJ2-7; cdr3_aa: CSVSPGGAYEQYF; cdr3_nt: TGCAGCGTTTCCCCCGGGGGCGCCTACGAGCAGTACTTC
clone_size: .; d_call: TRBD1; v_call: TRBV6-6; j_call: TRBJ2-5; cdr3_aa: CASTTLTGGGETQYF; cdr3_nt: TGTGCCAGCACCACCCTGACAGGGGGCGGGGAGACCCAGTACTTC
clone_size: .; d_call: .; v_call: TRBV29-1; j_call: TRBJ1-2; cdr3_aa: CSVELSGYTF; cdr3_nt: TGCAGCGTTGAATTGTCGGGGTACACCTTC
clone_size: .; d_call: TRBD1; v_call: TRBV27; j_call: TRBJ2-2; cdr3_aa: CASRDRGLSTGELFF; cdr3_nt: TGTGCCAGCAGGGACAGGGGGCTCTCTACCGGGGAGCTGTTTTTT
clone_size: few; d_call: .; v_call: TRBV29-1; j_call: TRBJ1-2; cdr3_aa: CSAGGSGYTF; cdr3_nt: TGCAGCGCCGGGGGGAGCGGCTACACCTTC
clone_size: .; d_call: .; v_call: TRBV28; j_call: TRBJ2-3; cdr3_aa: CASSLFRGLLTDTQYF; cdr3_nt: TGTGCCAGCAGTTTATTTAGAGGCCTTCTCACAGATACGCAGTATTTT
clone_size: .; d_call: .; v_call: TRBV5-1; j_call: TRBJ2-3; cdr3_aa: CASSLGADTQYF; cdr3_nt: TGTGCCAGCAGTTTGGGGGCAGATACGCAGTATTTT
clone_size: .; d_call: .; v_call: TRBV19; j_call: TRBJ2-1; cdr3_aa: CASSISTGIREQFF; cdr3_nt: TGTGCCAGTAGTATCAGTACAGGGATTCGTGAGCAGTTCTTC
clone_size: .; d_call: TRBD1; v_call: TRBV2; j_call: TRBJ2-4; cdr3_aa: CASSGADRVRNIQYF; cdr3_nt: TGTGCCAGCAGTGGAGCTGACAGGGTTAGAAACATTCAGTACTTC
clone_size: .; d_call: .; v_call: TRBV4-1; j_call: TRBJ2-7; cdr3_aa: CASSQGGGAGYEQYF; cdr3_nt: TGCGCCAGCAGCCAAGGAGGGGGTGCTGGGTACGAGCAGTACTTC
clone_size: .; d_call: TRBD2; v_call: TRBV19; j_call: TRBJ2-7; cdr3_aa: CASSPRLAASYEQYF; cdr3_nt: TGTGCCAGTAGTCCCCGGCTAGCGGCCTCCTACGAGCAGTACTTC
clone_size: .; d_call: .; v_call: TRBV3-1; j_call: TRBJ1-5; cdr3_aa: CASSLSGGGQPQHF; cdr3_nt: TGTGCCAGCAGCCTATCGGGGGGCGGTCAGCCCCAGCATTTT
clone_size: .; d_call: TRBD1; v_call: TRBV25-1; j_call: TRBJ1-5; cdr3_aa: CASSGLGQGIIDQHF; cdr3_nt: TGTGCCAGCAGTGGGCTGGGACAGGGAATCATCGATCAGCATTTT
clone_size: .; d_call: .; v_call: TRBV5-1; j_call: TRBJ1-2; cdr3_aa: CASSPLDGNYGYTF; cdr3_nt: TGCGCCAGCAGCCCCCTCGACGGCAACTATGGCTACACCTTC
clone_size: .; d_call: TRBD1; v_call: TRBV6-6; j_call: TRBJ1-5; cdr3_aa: CASKRQGSYSNQPQHF; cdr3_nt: TGTGCCAGCAAGAGACAGGGCTCGTATAGCAATCAGCCCCAGCATTTT
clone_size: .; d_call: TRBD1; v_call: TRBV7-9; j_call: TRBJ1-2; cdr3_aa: CASSLAGTGGTGYTF; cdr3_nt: TGTGCCAGCAGCTTAGCGGGGACAGGGGGTACAGGCTACACCTTC
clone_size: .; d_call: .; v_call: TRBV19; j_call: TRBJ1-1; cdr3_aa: CASSNPDQGSTEAFF; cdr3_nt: TGTGCCAGTAGTAACCCCGACCAAGGGTCCACTGAAGCTTTCTTT
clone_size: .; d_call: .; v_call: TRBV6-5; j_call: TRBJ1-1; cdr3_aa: CASSYGTAFFAEAFF; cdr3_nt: TGTGCCAGCAGTTATGGTACCGCATTCTTTGCTGAAGCTTTCTTT
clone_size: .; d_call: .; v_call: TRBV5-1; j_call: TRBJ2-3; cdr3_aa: CASSVLTSTDTQYF; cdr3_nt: TGCGCCAGCAGCGTTCTAACTAGCACAGATACGCAGTATTTT
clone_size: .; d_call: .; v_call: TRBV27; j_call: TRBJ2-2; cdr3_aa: CASSLNGRGAFGELFF; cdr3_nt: TGTGCCAGCAGTTTAAACGGCAGGGGGGCCTTCGGGGAGCTGTTTTTT
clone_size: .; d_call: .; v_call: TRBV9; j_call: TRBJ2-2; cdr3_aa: CASSPRGGTGELFF; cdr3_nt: TGTGCCAGCAGCCCCAGAGGGGGAACCGGGGAGCTGTTTTTT
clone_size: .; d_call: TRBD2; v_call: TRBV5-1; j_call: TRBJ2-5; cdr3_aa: CASSRGLGQETQYF; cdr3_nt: TGCGCCAGCAGCCGGGGACTAGGACAAGAGACCCAGTACTTC
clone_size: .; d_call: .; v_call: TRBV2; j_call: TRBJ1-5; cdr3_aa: CASTFSPGGNQPQHF; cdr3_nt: TGTGCCAGCACCTTCTCTCCGGGTGGCAATCAGCCCCAGCATTTT
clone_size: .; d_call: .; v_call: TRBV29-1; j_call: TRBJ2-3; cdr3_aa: CSVAPDTQYF; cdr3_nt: TGCAGCGTTGCCCCAGATACGCAGTATTTT
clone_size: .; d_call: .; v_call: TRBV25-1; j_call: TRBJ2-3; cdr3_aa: CASSELGSTDTQYF; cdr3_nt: TGTGCCAGCAGTGAATTGGGGTCCACAGATACGCAGTATTTT
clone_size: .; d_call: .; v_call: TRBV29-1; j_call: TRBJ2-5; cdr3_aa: CSVAGTSVRETQYF; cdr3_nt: TGCAGCGTCGCCGGGACTTCTGTTCGAGAGACCCAGTACTTC
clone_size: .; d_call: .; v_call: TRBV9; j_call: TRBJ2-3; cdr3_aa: CASSPIVNTQYF; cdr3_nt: TGTGCCAGCAGCCCGATCGTCAATACGCAGTATTTT
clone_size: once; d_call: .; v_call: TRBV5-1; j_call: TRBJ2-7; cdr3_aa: CASSGARASEQYF; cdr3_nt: TGCGCCAGCAGCGGAGCTAGGGCCTCCGAGCAGTACTTC
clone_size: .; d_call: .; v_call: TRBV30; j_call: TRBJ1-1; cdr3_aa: CACLYKGHRAFF; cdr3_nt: TGTGCCTGCCTGTATAAGGGGCATAGAGCTTTCTTT
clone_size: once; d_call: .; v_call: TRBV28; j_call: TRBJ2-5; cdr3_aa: CASSFLAETQYF; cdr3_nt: TGTGCCAGCAGTTTTCTAGCGGAGACCCAGTACTTC
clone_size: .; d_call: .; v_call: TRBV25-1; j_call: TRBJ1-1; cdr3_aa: CASSEGTYKDQAFF; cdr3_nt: TGTGCCAGCAGTGAGGGGACATACAAGGACCAAGCTTTCTTT
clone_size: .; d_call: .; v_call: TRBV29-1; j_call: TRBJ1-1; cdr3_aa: CSVVDTEAFF; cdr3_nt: TGCAGCGTTGTTGACACTGAAGCTTTCTTT
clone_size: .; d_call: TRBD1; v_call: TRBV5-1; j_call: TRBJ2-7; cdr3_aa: CASSRTGGHYEQYF; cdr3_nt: TGCGCCAGCAGCAGGACAGGGGGCCACTACGAGCAGTACTTC
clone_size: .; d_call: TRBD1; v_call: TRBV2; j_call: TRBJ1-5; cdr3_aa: CAIRQGGFGQPQHF; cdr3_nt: TGTGCCATCCGACAGGGGGGGTTTGGTCAGCCCCAGCATTTT
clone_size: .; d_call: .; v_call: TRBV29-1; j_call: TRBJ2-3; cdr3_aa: CSVDRTSTDTQYF; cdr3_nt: TGCAGCGTTGACAGGACCAGCACAGATACGCAGTATTTT
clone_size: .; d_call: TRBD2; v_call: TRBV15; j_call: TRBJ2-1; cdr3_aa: CATSRDRLAGGPYNEQFF; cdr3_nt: TGTGCCACCAGCAGAGACAGACTAGCGGGGGGCCCTTACAATGAGCAGTTCTTC